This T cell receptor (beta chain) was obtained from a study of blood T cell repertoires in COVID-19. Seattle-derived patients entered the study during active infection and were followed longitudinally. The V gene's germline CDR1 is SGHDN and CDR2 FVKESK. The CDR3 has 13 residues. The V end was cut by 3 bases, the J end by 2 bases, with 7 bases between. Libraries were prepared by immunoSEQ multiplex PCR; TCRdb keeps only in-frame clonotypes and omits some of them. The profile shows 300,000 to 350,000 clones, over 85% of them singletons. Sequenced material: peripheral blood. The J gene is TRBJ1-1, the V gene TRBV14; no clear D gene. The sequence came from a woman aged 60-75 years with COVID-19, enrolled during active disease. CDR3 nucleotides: TGTGCCAGCAGCCACTTCTCTAACACTGAAGCTTTCTTT. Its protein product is CASSHFSNTEAFF.